A selection of T cell receptor beta chains follows, all from one sample in a study of T cell responses to AZD1222 COVID-19 vaccine. The protocol was immunoSEQ multiplex PCR, while the TCRdb copy is restricted to in-frame clones and leaves out a portion. The table includes about 99,000 clones, roughly nine tenths detected once. The sequenced sample was peripheral blood, obtained on day 0 of AZD1222 vaccination. Receptor source: an adult in good health. The CDR3 runs from the conserved cysteine through the conserved F or W. The D gene is left open where the match is weak. Not every row has a clone size; where given, it reads once, few, many or a size class.

J gene | V gene | D gene | clone size | CDR3 protein | CDR3 DNA
TRBJ1-2 | TRBV9 | . | . | CASSVGGDYGYTF | TGTGCCAGCAGCGTAGGGGGGGACTATGGCTACACCTTC
TRBJ2-3 | TRBV11-1 | . | . | CASSWDRPTDTQYF | TGTGCCAGCAGCTGGGACCGCCCCACAGATACGCAGTATTTT
TRBJ1-1 | TRBV7-2 | . | . | CASSAHTEAFF | TGTGCCAGCAGCGCCCACACTGAAGCTTTCTTT
TRBJ2-2 | TRBV27 | TRBD1 | . | CASSYGQGAIGELFF | TGTGCCAGCAGCTACGGACAGGGGGCCATCGGGGAGCTGTTTTTT
TRBJ2-1 | TRBV24-1 | TRBD1 | . | CATTNNPGQGRVEQFF | TGTGCCACCACCAACAACCCGGGACAGGGTCGGGTTGAGCAGTTCTTC
TRBJ1-1 | TRBV5-5 | . | . | CASSLGTTTEAFF | TGTGCCAGCAGCTTGGGGACAACCACTGAAGCTTTCTTT
TRBJ1-2 | TRBV27 | . | . | CASSLSVSGGAGYTF | TGTGCCAGCAGTTTATCAGTATCAGGAGGGGCCGGCTACACCTTC
TRBJ1-1 | TRBV6-5 | . | . | CASRVGLNTEAFF | TGTGCCAGCAGGGTAGGCCTGAACACTGAAGCTTTCTTT
TRBJ2-1 | TRBV11-2 | TRBD1 | . | CASSPRQGPLDEQFF | TGTGCCAGCAGCCCCCGACAGGGGCCCCTCGATGAGCAGTTCTTC
TRBJ1-3 | TRBV7-2 | . | . | CASSLGTGHSGNTIYF | TGTGCCAGCAGCTTAGGTACGGGGCACTCTGGAAACACCATATATTTT
TRBJ1-2 | TRBV7-9 | . | . | CASSQGLMYGYTF | TGTGCCAGCAGCCAGGGACTGATGTATGGCTACACCTTC
TRBJ2-5 | TRBV7-2 | TRBD1 | . | CASSWDRQETQYF | TGTGCCAGCAGCTGGGACAGGCAAGAGACCCAGTACTTC
TRBJ1-2 | TRBV4-3 | TRBD1 | few | CASSQEVSKRTGGKGYTF | TGCGCCAGCAGCCAAGAGGTTTCCAAACGAACAGGGGGAAAGGGCTACACCTTC
TRBJ2-7 | TRBV4-2 | . | . | CASSQDGEQYF | TGTGCCAGCAGCCAAGATGGCGAGCAGTACTTC
TRBJ2-3 | TRBV19 | TRBD2 | . | CASSIRDRGLAATDTQYF | TGTGCCAGTAGTATTAGGGATAGGGGACTAGCGGCCACAGATACGCAGTATTTT
TRBJ1-2 | TRBV13 | TRBD1 | . | CASSLWDRRQNSYGYTF | TGTGCCAGCAGCTTATGGGACAGGAGACAAAACTCCTATGGCTACACCTTC
TRBJ2-3 | TRBV7-8 | . | . | CASSPRAFSTDTQYF | TGTGCCAGCAGCCCACGGGCATTTAGCACAGATACGCAGTATTTT
TRBJ1-5 | TRBV4-2 | . | . | CASSRSTASNQPQHF | TGTGCCAGCAGCCGGTCGACGGCCAGCAATCAGCCCCAGCATTTT
TRBJ1-2 | TRBV5-1 | TRBD1 | once | CASSFGQGRGYTF | TGTGCCAGCAGCTTCGGACAGGGTAGGGGCTACACCTTC
TRBJ1-5 | TRBV2 | . | medium-sized | CASRRERDQPQHF | TGTGCCAGCAGAAGGGAGAGGGACCAGCCCCAGCATTTT
TRBJ2-2 | TRBV5-1 | . | . | CASSTGSLGTGELFF | TGCGCCAGCAGCACGGGGTCCCTCGGGACCGGGGAGCTGTTTTTT
TRBJ1-1 | TRBV25-1 | . | . | CASSPGTWTAEAFF | TGTGCCAGCAGCCCCGGGACCTGGACCGCTGAAGCTTTCTTT
TRBJ2-1 | TRBV18 | . | . | CASSPQLGSPEQFF | TGTGCCAGCTCACCACAGCTAGGTTCTCCTGAGCAGTTCTTC
TRBJ1-6 | TRBV11-2 | . | . | CATSGGISSPLHF | TGTGCCACTAGTGGAGGGATAAGTTCACCCCTCCACTTT
TRBJ1-2 | TRBV2 | . | . | CASSGDNLNYGYTF | TGTGCCAGCAGTGGGGACAACCTTAACTATGGCTACACCTTC
TRBJ1-3 | TRBV19 | . | . | CASSMGFGNTIYF | TGTGCCAGTAGTATGGGCTTTGGAAACACCATATATTTT
TRBJ1-6 | TRBV6-1 | TRBD1 | . | CASSEKGQGTYNSPLHF | TGTGCCAGCAGTGAAAAGGGACAGGGAACCTATAATTCACCCCTCCACTTT
TRBJ2-2 | TRBV4-3 | . | . | CASSQDSTTYTGELFF | TGCGCCAGCAGCCAAGATAGTACTACCTACACCGGGGAGCTGTTTTTT
TRBJ1-6 | TRBV9 | . | . | CASSVFGSQSDSPLHF | TGTGCCAGCAGCGTATTTGGGTCCCAATCGGATTCACCCCTCCACTTT
TRBJ1-1 | TRBV3-1/TRBV3-2 | . | few | CASSSDSRNTEAFF | TGTGCCAGCAGCTCCGACAGCCGGAACACTGAAGCTTTCTTT
TRBJ2-1 | TRBV14 | . | . | CASSQEKWEFQFF | TGTGCCAGCAGCCAAGAGAAGTGGGAGTTTCAGTTCTTC
TRBJ1-4 | TRBV4-2 | . | . | CASSQGQRGWEEKLFF | TGTGCCAGCAGCCAAGGCCAAAGGGGATGGGAAGAAAAACTGTTTTTT
TRBJ2-6 | TRBV2 | TRBD2 | few | CASWGLAGTSGANVLTF | TGTGCCAGCTGGGGACTAGCGGGAACCTCTGGGGCCAACGTCCTGACTTTC